One sample yielded the 19 T cell receptor beta chains listed below, sequenced in a study of T cell responses to AZD1222 COVID-19 vaccine. The data were produced by immunoSEQ multiplex PCR, yet TCRdb's version contains in-frame clones alone and is incomplete. Of about 90,000 clones in the sample, approximately 85% were seen once. The material was peripheral blood, obtained on day 0 of AZD1222 vaccination. These receptors were taken from an adult in good health.

The chain uses TRBV19 and TRBJ2-3; D is unclear. Germline V CDR1 and CDR2: LNHDA, SQIVND (reference sequence). V lost 4 bases and J lost 4, with 12 bases in between. This CDR3 contains 14 residues. As DNA, the CDR3 is TGTGCCAGTAGTAGCTCTACAGTCGCAGATACGCAGTATTTT. This encodes CASSSSTVADTQYF.

The chain employs TRBV28 and TRBJ1-3; D ambiguous. This CDR3 has 12 amino acids. Germline assignment: CDR1 MDHEN and CDR2 SYDVKM. V was cut by 8 bases and J by 7 bases, with 12 bases left in between. CDR3 coding DNA: TGTGCCAGCGGCAAAAAAGGGAACACCATATATTTT. Its translation is CASGKKGNTIYF.

V gene TRBV28 combines with J gene TRBJ1-4, with D perhaps TRBD1 (5 bases). The germline CDR1 and CDR2 sequences are MDHEN and SYDVKM. The CDR3 is 13 residues long. V dropped 8 bases and J dropped 9 bases, with 16 bases sitting between them. The CDR3: CASQGRVVQKLFF. CDR3 DNA: TGTGCCAGCCAGGGCCGCGTGGTACAAAAACTGTTTTTT.

The rearrangement uses TRBV7-2 and TRBJ2-1, with a possible D match to TRBD1 (5 bases). V gave up 5 bases and J gave up 7 bases, with 18 bases separating them. This CDR3 is 15 amino acids long. Germline CDR1 and CDR2: SGHTA and FQGNSA. The CDR3: CASSLPGPQGNEQFF. In DNA form, the CDR3 reads TGTGCCAGCAGCCTACCGGGTCCCCAGGGAAATGAGCAGTTCTTC.

This chain uses TRBV19 with TRBJ1-2, with D possibly being TRBD1 (5 bases). The CDR3 is 14 residues long. Trimming took 5 bases from V and 0 from J, leaving 10 bases between them. Per the germline V gene, CDR1 is LNHDA and CDR2 is SQIVND (reference sequence). The CDR3 DNA sequence: TGTGCCAGTAGTGAGGGGACGACTAACTATGGCTACACCTTC. Translated, it gives CASSEGTTNYGYTF.

The table lists this clone with a count of one. The V gene is TRBV24-1, the J gene TRBJ1-2; no clear D gene. Trimming removed 0 bases from V and 2 bases from J, with 6 bases in between. The CDR3 runs to 14 residues. The germline V gene encodes CDR1 KGHDR and CDR2 SFDVKD. DNA for the CDR3: TGTGCCACCAGTGATTTGGCGGGAAACTATGGCTACACCTTC. It is translated as CATSDLAGNYGYTF.

The chain is built from TRBV2 and TRBJ2-7; D tentatively reads TRBD1 or TRBD2 (6 bases each). V was clipped by 6 bases and J by 4 bases, with 13 bases between them. The CDR3 spans 13 residues. Germline loops: CDR1 SNHLY, CDR2 FYNNEI. CDR3 nucleotide sequence: TGTGCCAGCAGGACTCGGGGGCGATACGAGCAGTACTTC. It specifies CASRTRGRYEQYF.

This clone occurred a few times. The genes are TRBV5-1 and TRBJ2-2; 9 bases match TRBD1. CDR3 length: 15 amino acids. Germline V gene sequence: CDR1 SGHRS, CDR2 YFSETQ. J was trimmed by 5 bases and V by 7 bases; bases with no gene match: 9. Written as DNA, the CDR3 is TGCGCCAGCCGTGTACAGGGGGCAGGGACCGGGGAGCTGTTTTTT. Its translation is CASRVQGAGTGELFF.

This chain joins TRBV3-1 (or the pseudogene TRBV3-2) and TRBJ2-7, with 8 nucleotides matching TRBD2. After removal of 0 bases from V and 2 bases from J, the junction contained 15 bases not matched to a gene. Germline values: CDR1 LGHDT, CDR2 YNNKEL (reference sequence). The CDR3 sequence is 19 residues long. The CDR3 nucleotides are TGTGCCAGCAGCCAAGAGGATCCGACAGAGGCGGGAGGTACCTACGAGCAGTACTTC. This codes for CASSQEDPTEAGGTYEQYF.

The gene calls are TRBV18 and TRBJ2-7; D ambiguous. The germline V and J ends were trimmed by 2 bases and 2 bases, with 7 bases remaining between them. Germline assignment: CDR1 KGHSH and CDR2 LQKENI. The CDR3 spans 13 residues. The CDR3 sequence is CASSPKPPYEQYF. As DNA, the CDR3 is TGTGCCAGCTCACCAAAACCCCCCTACGAGCAGTACTTC. The full variable domain, completed using reference TRBV18 and TRBJ2-7, is NAGVMQNPRHLVRRRGQEARLRCSPMKGHSHVYWYRQLPEEGLKFMVYLQKENIIDESGMPKERFSAEFPKEGPSILRIQQVVRGDSAAYFCASSPKPPYEQYFGPGTRLTVT.

This clone was recorded a few times. The rearrangement links TRBV2 to TRBJ2-7, with D possibly being TRBD2 (6 bases). The CDR3 totals 15 residues. Between the trimmed V and J ends, which lost 3 bases and 0 bases, there was a span of 12 bases. Germline loops: CDR1 SNHLY, CDR2 FYNNEI. The CDR3 DNA sequence: TGTGCCAGCAGTGAGGAGCGGGCGATCTCCTACGAGCAGTACTTC. The encoded protein is CASSEERAISYEQYF.

The chain is built from TRBV12-3 or TRBV12-4 and TRBJ2-1, with 7 bases matching TRBD1. The CDR3 has 13 amino acids. Trimming removed 7 bases from V and 7 bases from J; junction bases left unmatched: 7. The CDR3 DNA reads TGTGCCAGCACGCTCCTCAGGGGGAATGAGCAGTTCTTC. Amino acid sequence: CASTLLRGNEQFF.

The chain carries TRBV19 and TRBJ1-1; 7 positions match TRBD1. Germline CDR1 reads LNHDA; CDR2 reads SQIVND (reference sequence). Trimming took 10 bases from V and 4 from J; bases not matched to a gene: 18. The CDR3 is 16 residues long. The CDR3 here is CATLNSDTGVATEAFF. Here the CDR3 DNA reads TGTGCCACCCTTAATTCGGATACAGGGGTTGCCACTGAAGCTTTCTTT.

The chain joins TRBV19 to TRBJ2-7; perhaps TRBD1 as D (6 bases). The germline V gene encodes CDR1 LNHDA and CDR2 SQIVND (reference sequence). The CDR3 is 14 amino acids. The V gene lost 1 base and the J gene lost 1 base, with 8 bases spanning the gap. The CDR3 spells CASSIVQGSYEQYF. The CDR3, as DNA: TGTGCCAGTAGTATAGTACAGGGATCCTACGAGCAGTACTTC.

This clone was recorded only once. The V and J genes are TRBV28 and TRBJ2-7; D uncertain. This CDR3 is 12 amino acids long. CDR1 MDHEN and CDR2 SYDVKM come from the germline V gene. Trimming removed 2 bases from V and 0 bases from J, with 2 bases in between. CDR3 in amino acids: CASSLPSYEQYF. The CDR3 nucleotides read TGTGCCAGCAGTTTACCCTCCTACGAGCAGTACTTC.

V gene TRBV12-5 combines with J gene TRBJ2-2; D not certain. Germline V gene data show CDR1 as LGHNT and CDR2 as FRNRAP. Trimming took 7 bases from V and 4 from J, leaving 7 bases between them. The CDR3 has 12 residues. As DNA, the CDR3 is TGTGCTAGTGTAGCTGGCACCGGGGAGCTGTTTTTT. As protein: CASVAGTGELFF.

J is TRBJ2-5 and V is TRBV7-9; no firm D call. This CDR3 is built from 13 residues. CDR1 and CDR2 (germline): SEHNR, FQNEAQ (reference sequence). V was trimmed by 2 bases and J by 5 bases, leaving 9 bases between them. CDR3 sequence (DNA): TGTGCCAGCAGCTTAAATGGGCTTGAGACCCAGTACTTC. Residues: CASSLNGLETQYF.

This clone showed up just once. The chain employs TRBV6-5 and TRBJ2-1, with D unclear. There are 14 residues in the CDR3. V lost 6 bases to trimming and J lost 0 bases, with 9 bases between them. CDR1 and CDR2 (germline): MNHEY, SVGAGI. CDR3 DNA: TGTGCCAGCAGAACAGATCACTCCTACAATGAGCAGTTCTTC. Protein: CASRTDHSYNEQFF.

The rearrangement uses TRBV4-3 and TRBJ2-7; TRBD1 aligns across 7 bases. Germline CDR1 is LGHNA and CDR2 is YSLEER. The CDR3 loop spans 15 amino acids. V lost 0 bases, J lost 5 bases, and 7 bases stayed unmatched. In DNA, the CDR3 is TGCGCCAGCAGCCAAGATCGTAAGGGGGCCAACGAGCAGTACTTC. Translation gives CASSQDRKGANEQYF.